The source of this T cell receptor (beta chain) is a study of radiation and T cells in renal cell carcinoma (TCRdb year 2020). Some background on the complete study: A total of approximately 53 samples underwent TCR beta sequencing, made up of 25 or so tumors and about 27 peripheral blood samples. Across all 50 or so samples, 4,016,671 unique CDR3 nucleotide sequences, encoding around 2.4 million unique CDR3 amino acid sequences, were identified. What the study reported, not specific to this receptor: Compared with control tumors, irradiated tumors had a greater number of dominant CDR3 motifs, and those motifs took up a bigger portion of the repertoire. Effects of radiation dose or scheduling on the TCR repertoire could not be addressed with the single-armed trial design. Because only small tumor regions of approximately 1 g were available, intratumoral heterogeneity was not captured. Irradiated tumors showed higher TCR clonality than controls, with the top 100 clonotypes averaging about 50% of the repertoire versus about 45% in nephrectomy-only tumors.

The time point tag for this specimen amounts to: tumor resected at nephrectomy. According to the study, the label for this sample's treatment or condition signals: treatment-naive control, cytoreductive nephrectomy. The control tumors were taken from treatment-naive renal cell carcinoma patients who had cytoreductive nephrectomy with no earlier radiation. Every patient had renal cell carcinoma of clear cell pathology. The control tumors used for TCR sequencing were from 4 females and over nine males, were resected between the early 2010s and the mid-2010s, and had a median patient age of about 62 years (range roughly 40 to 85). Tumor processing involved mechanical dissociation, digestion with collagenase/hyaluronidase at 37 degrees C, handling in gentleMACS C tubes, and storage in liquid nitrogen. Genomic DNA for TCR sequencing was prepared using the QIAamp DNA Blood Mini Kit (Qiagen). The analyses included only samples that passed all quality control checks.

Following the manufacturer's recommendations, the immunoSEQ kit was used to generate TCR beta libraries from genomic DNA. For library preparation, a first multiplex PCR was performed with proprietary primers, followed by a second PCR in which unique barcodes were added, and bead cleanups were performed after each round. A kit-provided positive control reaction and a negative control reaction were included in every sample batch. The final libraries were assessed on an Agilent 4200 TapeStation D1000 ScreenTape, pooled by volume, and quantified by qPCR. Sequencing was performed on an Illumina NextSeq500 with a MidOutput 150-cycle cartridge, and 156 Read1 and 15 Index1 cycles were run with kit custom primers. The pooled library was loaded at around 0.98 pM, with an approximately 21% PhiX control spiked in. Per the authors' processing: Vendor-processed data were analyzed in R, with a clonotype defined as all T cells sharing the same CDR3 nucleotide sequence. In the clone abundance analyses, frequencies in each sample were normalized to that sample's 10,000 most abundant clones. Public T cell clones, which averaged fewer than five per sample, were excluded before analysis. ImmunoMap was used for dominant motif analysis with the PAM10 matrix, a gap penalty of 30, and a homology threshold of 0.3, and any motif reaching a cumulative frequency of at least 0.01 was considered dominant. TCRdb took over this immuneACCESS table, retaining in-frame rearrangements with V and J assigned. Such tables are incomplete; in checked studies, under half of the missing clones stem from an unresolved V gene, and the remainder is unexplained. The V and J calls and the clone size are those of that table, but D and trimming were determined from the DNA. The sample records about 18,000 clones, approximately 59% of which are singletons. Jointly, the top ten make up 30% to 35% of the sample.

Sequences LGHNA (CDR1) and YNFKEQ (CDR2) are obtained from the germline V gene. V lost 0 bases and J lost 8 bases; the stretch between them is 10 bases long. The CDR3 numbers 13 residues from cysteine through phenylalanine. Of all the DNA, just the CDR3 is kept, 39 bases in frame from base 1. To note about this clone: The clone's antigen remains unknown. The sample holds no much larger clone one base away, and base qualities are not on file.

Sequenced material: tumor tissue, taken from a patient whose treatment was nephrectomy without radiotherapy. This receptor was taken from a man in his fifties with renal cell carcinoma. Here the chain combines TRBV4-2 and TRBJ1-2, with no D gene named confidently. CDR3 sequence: CASSQDSWRGYTF. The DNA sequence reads TGTGCCAGCAGCCAAGACTCTTGGAGGGGCTACACCTTC.